These T cell receptor beta chains were read from a single sample in a study of blood T cell repertoires in COVID-19. Only in-frame clones appear in the TCRdb table, and some are missing; sequencing was by immunoSEQ multiplex PCR. The data contain approximately 440,000 clones, around 89% of them singletons. Material for sequencing was peripheral blood. These receptors all stem from a woman aged 45-59 years with COVID-19, enrolled during active disease. Each CDR3 is given with its conserved first and last residue. D genes are given only for firm matches. Size values are once, few and many counts, or a class for expanded clones, and some rows have none.

v_call: TRBV6-5; j_call: TRBJ1-5; d_call: TRBD1; clone_size: NA; cdr3_aa: CASKTGQSNQPQHF; cdr3_nt: TGTGCCAGCAAGACGGGACAGTCCAATCAGCCCCAGCATTTT
v_call: TRBV2; j_call: TRBJ1-1; d_call: NA; clone_size: NA; cdr3_aa: CASSAPHSGSRAGTEAFF; cdr3_nt: TGTGCCAGCAGTGCTCCCCACTCCGGGAGCAGGGCAGGCACTGAAGCTTTCTTT
v_call: TRBV25-1; j_call: TRBJ1-5; d_call: TRBD1; clone_size: once; cdr3_aa: CASQIQKTGDSNQPQHF; cdr3_nt: TGTGCCAGCCAGATTCAAAAGACAGGGGATAGCAATCAGCCCCAGCATTTT
v_call: TRBV7-9; j_call: TRBJ2-5; d_call: TRBD2; clone_size: NA; cdr3_aa: CASSGTSGAETQYF; cdr3_nt: TGTGCCAGCAGCGGGACTAGCGGGGCAGAGACCCAGTACTTC
v_call: TRBV7-9; j_call: TRBJ2-7; d_call: NA; clone_size: once; cdr3_aa: CASSLGVGVYEQYF; cdr3_nt: TGTGCCAGCAGCTTAGGTGTAGGGGTCTACGAGCAGTACTTC
v_call: TRBV30; j_call: TRBJ2-6; d_call: NA; clone_size: NA; cdr3_aa: CACLSAGLTPFQAHGANVLTF; cdr3_nt: TGTGCCTGCCTGAGCGCAGGGTTAACCCCTTTTCAGGCTCACGGGGCCAACGTCCTGACTTTC
v_call: TRBV7-2; j_call: TRBJ2-7; d_call: NA; clone_size: NA; cdr3_aa: CASSLSFRGTEQYF; cdr3_nt: TGTGCCAGCAGCTTATCCTTCCGGGGAACCGAGCAGTACTTC
v_call: TRBV9; j_call: TRBJ1-1; d_call: NA; clone_size: NA; cdr3_aa: CASSGTGSTEAFF; cdr3_nt: TGTGCCAGCAGCGGTACAGGGTCCACTGAAGCTTTCTTT
v_call: TRBV11-2; j_call: TRBJ2-3; d_call: NA; clone_size: NA; cdr3_aa: CASGSMAGTTDTQYF; cdr3_nt: TGTGCCAGCGGGTCGATGGCGGGGACTACAGATACGCAGTATTTT
v_call: TRBV2; j_call: TRBJ1-1; d_call: NA; clone_size: NA; cdr3_aa: CASSEGVLGLQNTEAFF; cdr3_nt: TGTGCCAGCAGTGAAGGAGTTCTGGGGCTTCAGAACACTGAAGCTTTCTTT
v_call: TRBV7-3; j_call: TRBJ1-1; d_call: TRBD1; clone_size: NA; cdr3_aa: CASSPRPGTENTEAFF; cdr3_nt: TGTGCCAGCAGCCCACGGCCCGGGACAGAGAACACTGAAGCTTTCTTT
v_call: TRBV2; j_call: TRBJ1-5; d_call: NA; clone_size: NA; cdr3_aa: CASSLQIYSNQPQHF; cdr3_nt: TGTGCCAGCAGCCTGCAGATTTATAGCAATCAGCCCCAGCATTTT
v_call: TRBV6-2/TRBV6-3; j_call: TRBJ1-5; d_call: TRBD1; clone_size: NA; cdr3_aa: CASSGTGGGHQPQHF; cdr3_nt: TGTGCCAGCAGTGGCACAGGGGGAGGTCATCAGCCCCAGCATTTT
v_call: TRBV6-5; j_call: TRBJ2-2; d_call: NA; clone_size: NA; cdr3_aa: CASKLFTNTGELFF; cdr3_nt: TGTGCCAGCAAACTTTTTACGAACACCGGGGAGCTGTTTTTT
v_call: TRBV4-2; j_call: TRBJ1-1; d_call: TRBD1; clone_size: NA; cdr3_aa: CASRPSQGASDTEAFF; cdr3_nt: TGTGCCAGCAGACCCTCACAGGGGGCCAGCGACACTGAAGCTTTCTTT
v_call: TRBV4-2; j_call: TRBJ1-2; d_call: NA; clone_size: NA; cdr3_aa: CASSQVVEGGNYGYTF; cdr3_nt: TGTGCCAGCAGCCAAGTAGTCGAGGGAGGAAACTATGGCTACACCTTC
v_call: TRBV14; j_call: TRBJ2-4; d_call: NA; clone_size: NA; cdr3_aa: CASSQGAYLAKNIQYF; cdr3_nt: TGTGCCAGCAGCCAAGGGGCTTATTTAGCCAAAAACATTCAGTACTTC
v_call: TRBV7-3; j_call: TRBJ2-2; d_call: TRBD1; clone_size: NA; cdr3_aa: CASSPNRGRSTGELFF; cdr3_nt: TGTGCCAGCAGCCCTAACAGGGGGCGGAGCACCGGGGAGCTGTTTTTT
v_call: TRBV6-5; j_call: TRBJ2-7; d_call: TRBD1; clone_size: once; cdr3_aa: CASRRTGNYEQYF; cdr3_nt: TGTGCCAGCAGGAGGACAGGGAATTACGAGCAGTACTTC
v_call: TRBV7-8; j_call: TRBJ2-7; d_call: NA; clone_size: NA; cdr3_aa: CASSLGGVNEQYF; cdr3_nt: TGTGCCAGCAGCTTAGGGGGGGTCAACGAGCAGTACTTC
v_call: TRBV6-5; j_call: TRBJ1-1; d_call: NA; clone_size: NA; cdr3_aa: CASSSRENTEAFF; cdr3_nt: TGTGCCAGCAGTAGCCGAGAGAACACTGAAGCTTTCTTT
v_call: TRBV6-5; j_call: TRBJ1-5; d_call: TRBD1; clone_size: NA; cdr3_aa: CASSQGVFLIQPQHF; cdr3_nt: TGTGCCAGCAGCCAGGGGGTATTTTTAATTCAGCCCCAGCATTTT
v_call: TRBV30; j_call: TRBJ2-1; d_call: TRBD1; clone_size: NA; cdr3_aa: CAWSQQGSEQFF; cdr3_nt: TGTGCCTGGAGTCAACAGGGGAGTGAGCAGTTCTTC
v_call: TRBV5-1; j_call: TRBJ1-2; d_call: NA; clone_size: NA; cdr3_aa: CASSLAGEYGGYTF; cdr3_nt: TGCGCCAGCAGCTTGGCAGGGGAATATGGTGGCTACACCTTC
v_call: TRBV3-1/TRBV3-2; j_call: TRBJ2-1; d_call: TRBD2; clone_size: NA; cdr3_aa: CASSQDQLAVQFF; cdr3_nt: TGTGCCAGCAGCCAAGATCAGCTAGCGGTGCAGTTCTTC
v_call: TRBV12-3/TRBV12-4; j_call: TRBJ1-1; d_call: NA; clone_size: NA; cdr3_aa: CASSLRGLGEAFF; cdr3_nt: TGTGCCAGCAGTTTGCGGGGGTTGGGTGAAGCTTTCTTT
v_call: TRBV24-1; j_call: TRBJ1-2; d_call: NA; clone_size: NA; cdr3_aa: CATSDRSYGYTF; cdr3_nt: TGTGCCACCAGTGATCGCAGCTATGGCTACACCTTC
v_call: TRBV5-1; j_call: TRBJ2-1; d_call: TRBD2; clone_size: NA; cdr3_aa: CASSSGLAGDNEQFF; cdr3_nt: TGCGCCAGCAGCTCGGGACTAGCGGGGGACAATGAGCAGTTCTTC
v_call: TRBV18; j_call: TRBJ2-1; d_call: NA; clone_size: NA; cdr3_aa: CASSPPSGVNEQFF; cdr3_nt: TGTGCCAGCTCACCACCCTCGGGGGTCAATGAGCAGTTCTTC
v_call: TRBV30; j_call: TRBJ1-1; d_call: NA; clone_size: NA; cdr3_aa: CAWSSGPLEAFF; cdr3_nt: TGTGCCTGGAGTTCAGGGCCCCTTGAGGCTTTCTTT
v_call: TRBV6-1; j_call: TRBJ2-1; d_call: NA; clone_size: NA; cdr3_aa: CASSDLAGYNEQFF; cdr3_nt: TGTGCCAGCAGTGACCTCGCGGGGTACAATGAGCAGTTCTTC
v_call: TRBV5-1; j_call: TRBJ2-6; d_call: TRBD2; clone_size: NA; cdr3_aa: CASSRAGAGANVLTF; cdr3_nt: TGCGCCAGCAGCCGGGCGGGGGCTGGGGCCAACGTCCTGACTTTC
v_call: TRBV3-1/TRBV3-2; j_call: TRBJ2-3; d_call: NA; clone_size: NA; cdr3_aa: CASAYYRVGTQYF; cdr3_nt: TGTGCCAGCGCCTATTACAGGGTTGGTACGCAGTATTTT